This record looks at one TCR beta chain sequence and its context. Its specificity is not known. This record comes from a study of shared clonotypes between healthy human individuals. About the study: The plates for each donor numbered three CD4 naive, three CD4 memory, two CD8 naive and one CD8 memory.

Template for every sorted-subset replicate PCR totaled roughly 200 ng DNA, some 30,000 T cell genomes. Sequencing used immunoSEQ multiplex PCR; TCRdb keeps in-frame clones, though not all of them. The sample has about 610,000 clones; 95% to 98% are singletons. The donors, all of them Caucasian adults, lived in Nashville, Tennessee. General study points: Generation probabilities were higher for clonotypes shared across all four sorted-subset donors than for unshared ones.

Trimming took 10 bases from V and 8 from J, leaving 11 bases between them. The germline gives CDR1 WNHNN, CDR2 SYGVQD (reference sequence). The CDR3 sequence is 11 residues long. The chain uses TRBV10-1 and TRBJ1-4; weak D call: TRBD1 (5 bases). Material: naive CD4+ T cells sorted from blood. Subset meaning: CD45RA+ positively selected. The source is a woman aged 25 to 45 in good health. This CDR3 reads CATQGREKLFF. In DNA form, the CDR3 reads TGCGCCACCCAGGGTCGGGAAAAACTGTTTTTT.